One sample yielded the 7 T cell receptor beta chains listed below, sequenced in a study of cytomegalovirus exposure and HLA in healthy donors. PCR involved 60 Vbeta and 13 Jbeta primers. Generated by immunoSEQ multiplex PCR, the TCRdb table keeps only in-frame clones and is missing some. In the table there are about 120,000 clones, over 65% of which are singletons. The sequenced material came from PBMCs. These receptors were collected from a female donor in good health and CMV-seronegative.

The CDR3 sequence is CASSSVVGQVLDGELFF. The CDR3, as DNA: TGTGCCAGCAGCTCCGTAGTCGGACAGGTCCTTGACGGGGAGCTGTTTTTT. The V call is TRBV7-9, the J call TRBJ2-2; 7 nucleotides line up with TRBD1. Trimming removed 4 bases from V and 7 bases from J; junction bases left unmatched: 15. The germline gives CDR1 SEHNR, CDR2 FQNEAQ (reference sequence). CDR3 length equals 17 residues.

The rearrangement uses TRBV7-2 and TRBJ2-4; D uncertain. V shed 2 bases and J shed 11 bases, with 10 bases lying between them. CDR3 length equals 12 residues. CDR1 SGHTA and CDR2 FQGNSA come from the germline V gene. The CDR3 DNA reads as TGTGCCAGCAGCTTAAGCCCCCCTCTTCAGTACTTC. Translating it yields CASSLSPPLQYF.

J is TRBJ2-7 and V is TRBV5-1; 7 bases are a match to TRBD2. CDR1 is SGHRS, CDR2 YFSETQ, per germline. This CDR3 comprises 15 residues. Trimming took 3 bases from V and 5 from J; bases not matched to a gene: 11. The CDR3 DNA sequence: TGCGCCAGCAGCTCCGGACTAGTTGTGACCCACGAGCAGTACTTC. This translates into CASSSGLVVTHEQYF.

The gene calls are TRBV19 and TRBJ2-3; TRBD2 matches 15 bases. CDR1 is LNHDA and CDR2 is SQIVND in the germline V gene (reference sequence). V shed 4 bases, J shed 1 base, and the junction held 6 bases outside the gene matches. This CDR3 is built from 18 residues. The CDR3 DNA sequence: TGTGCCAGTAGTACCGGGACTAGCGGGGGGCGAGGCACAGATACGCAGTATTTT. Protein sequence: CASSTGTSGGRGTDTQYF.

The CDR3 coding sequence is TGTGCCAGCAACCGACAGGGGATGGTCGGGGAGCTGTTTTTT. Translating gives CASNRQGMVGELFF. This chain uses TRBV6-1 with TRBJ2-2, with TRBD1 matching over 8 bases. This CDR3 is built from 14 residues. V lost 7 bases to trimming and J lost 7 bases; unmatched junction nucleotides: 8. Germline CDR1 is MNHNS and CDR2 is SASEGT.

The chain has TRBV5-6 and TRBJ1-6; D call uncertain. The germline V gene encodes CDR1 SGHDT and CDR2 YYEEEE. This CDR3 is built from 15 residues. The V gene lost 4 bases and the J gene lost 5 bases, with 13 bases spanning the gap. The CDR3 DNA reads as TGTGCCAGCAGCCCGGGGATGCAGAATAATTCACCCCTCCACTTT. Translation: CASSPGMQNNSPLHF.

This chain joins TRBV2 and TRBJ1-2; D is uncertain. Germline CDR1 SNHLY, CDR2 FYNNEI. V was pared by 6 bases and J by 4 bases, with 15 bases between. The CDR3 extends over 14 amino acids. CDR3 residues: CASRDPGWGYGYTF. For the CDR3, the DNA is TGTGCCAGCAGGGACCCGGGGTGGGGCTATGGCTACACCTTC.